The text below deals with one T cell receptor (beta chain). This clone appeared a few times. Which antigen it targets is not known. No clone much larger than this one lies a single base away; base qualities are absent. Per the publication, the time point label means: about 28 days (+/-7) after the second vaccine dose. AZD1222 recipients whose second dose came at about 4 weeks and those whose second dose came at about 12 weeks were combined into one group, since spike-specific TCR depth and breadth did not differ between the two schedules. Vaccinee samples were obtained from the UK trials COV001 and COV002, which included a single-blind randomized controlled phase 2/3 trial of AZD1222 (ChAdOx1 nCoV-19) in healthy adults. Trial participant PBMC samples were collected at day 0 and day 28 after the second dose for TCRbeta chain sequencing. Sequences SGHRS (CDR1) and YFSETQ (CDR2) are obtained from the germline V gene. CDR3 length: 14 amino acids, cysteine to phenylalanine. Only CDR3 DNA is held: 42 bases, read in frame from base 1. V is cut back by 0 bases and J by 1 base, with 0 bases in the junction unmatched.

The data stem from a study of T cell responses to AZD1222 COVID-19 vaccine (dated by TCRdb to the early 2020s). Concerning the study at large: A total of more than 230 trial participants underwent TCR sequencing, of whom about 210 had received two doses of AZD1222 and around 25 had received two doses of the MenACWY control vaccine. Trial participants were enrolled into age subgroups of 18-55, 56-69 and 70-plus years, which contained about 150, 28 and 57 TCR-sequenced participants, respectively. Study-level results and caveats: Conclusions about previously exposed vaccinees are limited, since just 5 or 6 AZD1222 recipients were seropositive for SARS-CoV-2 at baseline. Because no day 14 peak-response samples were available, the repertoires could be characterized only after the peak T cell response. Epitopes outside the regions mutated in the B.1.351 and B.1.1.7 variants were reportedly recognized by nearly half of the unique spike-specific TCRs. Most participants were white British and females outnumbered males, and the authors suggested that clonal diversity may have been underestimated. Spike-specific TCR breadth and depth rose significantly after two AZD1222 doses compared with day 0 and with MenACWY recipients. In the small 56-69-year group, the increase in depth fell short of significance, most likely because of low power. The whole spike protein was spanned by vaccine-associated CD4 TCRs, and dominant responses were seen in regions 160-218 and 743-854.

The CDR3 regions of human TCRbeta chains were subjected to immunosequencing. Per the original workflow: Repertoire TCRs were checked for matches against a reference library of SARS-CoV-2-specific TCRs that had been generated using the MIRA antigen-specificity platform. Breadth meant the fraction of unique TCRs that were SARS-CoV-2-associated, whereas depth meant the fraction of total T cells that were SARS-CoV-2-associated. Using the MIRA data, every spike-specific TCR was mapped to the spike region that the TCR reacted to and assigned to either a CD4 or a CD8 class. Log10-transformed breadth and depth values were compared by one-way ANOVA with Sidak's multiple comparisons tests. This is the immuneACCESS table as TCRdb keeps it, with only in-frame sequences that have V and J called. A part of the clones is gone; compared with another copy, unresolved V genes explain less than half, and the rest is unexplained. The V and J calls and clone size are taken from that table; D and trimming were inferred from the DNA. Across this sample there are around 100,000 clones, with approximately 89% seen only once. The ten largest clones add up to approximately 6.9% of the sample.

The rearranged segments are TRBV5-1 and TRBJ1-1, with TRBD1 identical over 7 junction bases. The TCR originated in an adult who received the AZD1222 COVID-19 vaccine. The sequences come from peripheral blood, collected 28 days after the second AZD1222 dose. The encoded CDR3 is CASSLAGGNTEAFF. The nucleotide sequence is given as TGCGCCAGCAGCTTGGCAGGGGGGAACACTGAAGCTTTCTTT.